The entry below gives a single TCR beta chain sequence along with its context. The antigen remains undetermined. These data originate in a study of T cells expressing NK-cell markers. Study details: Most of the eight sequenced donors were classified as HCMV-seropositive, and one was classified as seronegative.

From its re-call of the 5' RACE reads, TCRdb lists each CDR3 protein once, without DNA. The sample yields fewer than 40,000 distinct CDR3 sequences, of which the top ten take up around 60%. The study's findings and limits: In a few donors, dominant clonotypes made up about 25-60.1% of CD3+CD56-NKG2C+ cells.

Material for sequencing was blood T cells: a sorted CD56 or NKG2C T cell subset, CD4+ or CD8+ T cells, or bulk PBMC T cells (not recorded which). The clonotype originates from a woman aged 18-69 years in good health.

The CDR3 is CASSTNRAGGEQFF. V usage is TRBV12-3 or TRBV12-4 and J usage is TRBJ2-1; there is no DNA to check the TCRdb D call of TRBD1. The CDR3 consists of 14 residues.